The sequence of this T cell receptor (beta chain) was determined in a study of blood T cell repertoires in COVID-19. Across the study: Some COVID-19 samples were acute and others convalescent; all came from the United States, Italy and Spain. In each case, the material was cDNA or gDNA derived from T cells, B-cell-depleted T cells, or PBMCs.

Germline values: CDR1 MNHEY, CDR2 SVGAGI. The trim removed 4 bases at V and 6 bases at J, leaving 6 bases unmatched. The CDR3 contains 16 residues. Source study methods: The assay estimated nucleated cells by amplifying reference gene primers. TCRdb's copy holds only in-frame clones and misses some; the assay was immunoSEQ multiplex PCR. The V and J calls and clone size are taken from that table; D and trimming were inferred from the DNA. The repertoire consists of about 180,000 clones, with 88% occurring once and the leading ten covering 3.5% to 5%. The rearrangement uses TRBV6-5 and TRBJ2-3; 14 positions agree with TRBD2. The sequenced sample consisted of peripheral blood. The source is a woman in her twenties or thirties with acute or convalescent COVID-19. In DNA form, the CDR3 reads TGTGCCAGCAGTTCGTCGAGGACTAGCGGGGGGGATACGCAGTATTTT. It yields the protein CASSSSRTSGGDTQYF.